This T cell receptor beta chain came from a study of OX40 agonist ivuxolimab in advanced cancers. Study in general: Patients were infused with ivuxolimab every 2 weeks at 0.01 to 10 mg/kg.

Assay used: immunoSEQ multiplex PCR; TCRdb lists only in-frame clones, some missing. The data show roughly 43,000 clones, around 90% seen once. There are 16 residues in the CDR3. The V segment lost 0 bases and the J segment 6 bases; nucleotides outside the gene matches: 7. Per germline, CDR1 SGHTA and CDR2 FQGNSA. The rearrangement uses TRBV7-2 and TRBJ2-1, with TRBD1 matching 8 bases. Here the sequenced sample was CD4+ or CD8+ T cells sorted from blood, taken in a trial of the OX40 agonist ivuxolimab. This sequence was found in an adult with an advanced solid tumor such as melanoma, head and neck, liver or kidney cancer. CDR3 bases: TGTGCCAGCAGCTTAGCACGACAGGGGATTACCAATGAGCAGTTCTTC. This translates into CASSLARQGITNEQFF.